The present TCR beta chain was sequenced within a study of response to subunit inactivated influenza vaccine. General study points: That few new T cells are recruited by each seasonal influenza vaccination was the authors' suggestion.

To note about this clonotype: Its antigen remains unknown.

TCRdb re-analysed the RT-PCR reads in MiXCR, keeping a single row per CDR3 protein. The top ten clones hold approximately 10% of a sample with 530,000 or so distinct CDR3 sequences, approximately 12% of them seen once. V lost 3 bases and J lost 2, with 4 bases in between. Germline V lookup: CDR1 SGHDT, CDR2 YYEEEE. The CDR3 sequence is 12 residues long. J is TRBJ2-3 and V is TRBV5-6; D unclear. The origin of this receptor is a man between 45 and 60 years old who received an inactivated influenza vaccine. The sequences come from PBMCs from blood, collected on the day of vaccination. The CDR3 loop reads CASSWFTDTQYF. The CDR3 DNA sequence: TGTGCCAGCAGCTGGTTCACAGATACGCAGTATTTT.